This T cell receptor beta chain came from a study of cytomegalovirus exposure and HLA in healthy donors. Study-wide results and caveats: In vitro experiments confirmed that a few CMV-associated chains were specific for CMV antigens. Further analysis was carried out later, and it showed several of the most significant clusters appearing linked to common viral pathogens.

60 Vbeta and 13 Jbeta primers were used in PCR. Profiled with immunoSEQ multiplex PCR; TCRdb holds only in-frame clones, not every one. The sample contains 100,000 to 120,000 clones, 76% of which appear only once. The donors, nominally healthy at sampling, likely had unrecorded immune exposures. Germline V gives CDR1 WSHSY, CDR2 SAAADI. V gave up 7 bases and J gave up 3 bases; unmatched junction bases: 7. The CDR3 consists of 14 residues. A note on this clone: Its target is unknown.

Source material: PBMCs. The chain couples TRBV10-2 to TRBJ2-5, with 8 bases fitting TRBD2. The sequence came from a man aged 30 to 45 in good health and CMV-seropositive. The CDR3 loop is CASTTSGGKETQYF. The DNA of the CDR3 is TGCGCCAGCACCACTTCGGGGGGGAAAGAGACCCAGTACTTC.